A single sample is the source of the 29 T cell receptor beta chains below, sequenced in a study of STAT5B mutations in CD4+ large granular lymphocyte leukemia (dated by TCRdb to between 2021 and 2022). Libraries were constructed by the immunoSEQ multiplex PCR assay. Drawn from immuneACCESS, this table holds only the in-frame rearrangements with V and J called that TCRdb kept. Clones are partly lost; checked studies trace under half to an unresolved V gene and leave the rest unexplained. The sample table records over 20,000 clones; around 81% of these occur just once. The ten most abundant clones make up 0.33% of the sample. What was sequenced was CD4+ T cells from blood buffy coats. The source of these receptors is a human donor in good health.

The V and J genes are TRBV28 and TRBJ1-2, with 12 nucleotides matching TRBD1. The CDR3 is 14 amino acids. J gave up 8 bases and V 6 bases, and 7 bases lay outside the gene matches. Germline CDR1 MDHEN, CDR2 SYDVKM. Here the CDR3 reads CASSPGQGARGYTF. CDR3 nucleotides: TGTGCCAGCAGCCCGGGACAGGGGGCCAGAGGCTACACCTTC.

The gene calls are TRBV7-2 and TRBJ2-1; no firm D call. CDR3 size: 13 residues. The germline V gene has CDR1 SGHTA and CDR2 FQGNSA. V lost 5 bases and J lost 3, with 8 bases in between. CDR3 in amino acids: CASSPILYNEQFF. The CDR3 nucleotides read TGTGCCAGCAGCCCCATTCTCTACAATGAGCAGTTCTTC.

This rearrangement joins TRBV11-3 to TRBJ2-1; D might be TRBD1 (6 bases). Between the trimmed V and J ends, which lost 0 bases and 0 bases, there was a span of 6 bases. Per the germline V gene, CDR1 is SGHNT and CDR2 is YENEEA. The CDR3 length is 15 residues. The CDR3 loop is CASSLEQGSYNEQFF. For the CDR3, the DNA is TGTGCCAGCAGCTTAGAACAGGGCTCCTACAATGAGCAGTTCTTC.

The table lists this clone with a count of one. The chain carries TRBV19 and TRBJ1-1, with no clear D. Per the germline V gene, CDR1 is LNHDA and CDR2 is SQIVND (reference sequence). Trimming took 0 bases from V and 2 from J, leaving 7 bases between them. The CDR3 is 14 amino acids. This chain's CDR3 is CASSIDFLNTEAFF. The CDR3, as DNA: TGTGCCAGTAGTATAGATTTCCTAAACACTGAAGCTTTCTTT.

This chain connects TRBV6-5 to TRBJ2-1; D possibly corresponds to TRBD1 (6 bases). The CDR3 consists of 12 residues. The V gene's germline CDR1 is MNHEY and CDR2 SVGAGI. With 6 bases removed from V and 6 bases from J, the gap between germline ends came to 9 bases. CDR3 residues: CASRGQVNEQFF. CDR3 nucleotides: TGTGCCAGCAGGGGACAAGTCAATGAGCAGTTCTTC.

This chain joins TRBV5-1 and TRBJ2-3, with TRBD1 identical over 7 bases. Germline loops: CDR1 SGHRS, CDR2 YFSETQ. The CDR3 covers 15 residues. With 4 bases clipped from V and 3 bases from J, the junction kept 8 bases outside the gene matches. CDR3 bases: TGCGCCAGCAGCCAAGCCAACAGGGGAACAGATACGCAGTATTTT. This gives the protein CASSQANRGTDTQYF.

The table lists this clone with a few counts. The V gene is TRBV27, the J gene TRBJ1-2, with D unresolved. CDR1 is MNHEY, CDR2 SMNVEV, per germline (reference sequence). CDR3 length: 12 residues. Trimming left V 4 bases short and J 8 bases short, with 11 bases between. CDR3 sequence (DNA): TGTGCCAGCAGTTCGGTACGGGAGGGCTACACCTTC. Its translation is CASSSVREGYTF.

The gene calls are TRBV5-1 and TRBJ2-3; D assignment may be TRBD1 or TRBD2 (5 bases each). Germline V gene sequence: CDR1 SGHRS, CDR2 YFSETQ. This CDR3 has 13 amino acids. Between the trimmed V and J ends, which lost 0 bases and 6 bases, there was a span of 8 bases. For the CDR3, the DNA is TGCGCCAGCAGCTTGGGGGGGACGGATACGCAGTATTTT. Encoded protein: CASSLGGTDTQYF.

The V gene is TRBV27, the J gene TRBJ2-5; 7 bases align to TRBD1. Germline CDR1 reads MNHEY; CDR2 reads SMNVEV (reference sequence). The V and J ends lost 5 bases and 4 bases, in that order; junction bases with no gene match: 4. The CDR3 is 13 residues long. The CDR3 DNA reads TGTGCCAGCAGTAGACAGGGCGGAGAGACCCAGTACTTC. Translation: CASSRQGGETQYF.

The rearrangement joins TRBV28 to TRBJ2-7, with D unclear. V lost 2 bases to trimming and J lost 10 bases, with 6 bases between them. CDR3 size: 10 residues. Germline CDR1 reads MDHEN; CDR2 reads SYDVKM. The CDR3 sequence is CASSLNSQYF. The DNA for the CDR3 is TGTGCCAGCAGTTTAAACTCCCAGTACTTC.

This sequence joins TRBV7-9 and TRBJ2-5; 8 nucleotides match TRBD2. The CDR3 is 12 residues long. With V trimmed by 10 bases and J by 5 bases, 6 bases remained unmatched. The germline V gene encodes CDR1 SEHNR and CDR2 FQNEAQ (reference sequence). The CDR3 is CAIARGGETQYF. The CDR3, as DNA: TGTGCCATCGCCCGGGGGGGGGAGACCCAGTACTTC.

V and J are TRBV27 and TRBJ2-7, with D unclear. The CDR3 runs to 14 residues. Per germline, CDR1 MNHEY and CDR2 SMNVEV (reference sequence). Trimming cost V 6 bases and J 0 bases, with 12 bases left between them. CDR3 sequence: CASSNPTASYEQYF. The CDR3 nucleotides read TGTGCCAGCAGCAACCCCACGGCCTCCTACGAGCAGTACTTC.

This chain connects TRBV4-3 to TRBJ1-1, with 8 bases that match TRBD1. V lost 2 bases, J lost 7 bases, and 6 bases stayed unmatched. Germline CDR1 reads LGHNA; CDR2 reads YSLEER. The CDR3 consists of 14 residues. CDR3 protein: CASSQLQGVSEAFF. The CDR3 nucleotides read TGCGCCAGCAGCCAATTACAGGGGGTTAGTGAAGCTTTCTTT.

This clone was observed a few times. J is TRBJ1-2 and V is TRBV6-1, with a weak D call TRBD1 (5 bases). CDR1 is MNHNS and CDR2 is SASEGT in the germline V gene. CDR3 length: 13 amino acids. The germline V and J ends were trimmed by 9 bases and 4 bases, with 15 bases remaining between them. The CDR3 region is CASTGTAIYGYTF. CDR3 in DNA: TGTGCCAGTACCGGGACCGCTATCTATGGCTACACCTTC.

This clone has a handful of counts. The genes are TRBV6-1 and TRBJ2-1; 9 bases map to TRBD2. The CDR3 is 15 residues long. Germline V gene lookup returns CDR1 MNHNS and CDR2 SASEGT. V shed 6 bases and J 13 bases; nucleotides not matched to a gene: 16. CDR3 region: CASSETPGTSQGQFF. Written as DNA, the CDR3 is TGTGCCAGCAGCGAAACTCCCGGGACTAGCCAGGGACAGTTCTTC.

The gene calls are TRBV5-1 and TRBJ2-7, with 14 bases lining up with TRBD2. From germline, CDR1 is SGHRS and CDR2 YFSETQ. The junction had 8 bases not matched to a gene; V was cut back by 6 bases and J by 3 bases. This CDR3 is 16 amino acids long. The CDR3 nucleotides are TGCGCCAGCACCCCTTACGGGACTAGCGGGAGCTACGAGCAGTACTTC. This gives the protein CASTPYGTSGSYEQYF.

V usage is TRBV18 and J usage is TRBJ2-7; D is uncertain. Per the germline V gene, CDR1 is KGHSH and CDR2 is LQKENI. This CDR3 spans 14 amino acids. The V end lost 6 bases, the J end lost 0 bases, and 12 bases lay between the germline ends. The CDR3 coding sequence is TGTGCCAGCTCGCTAAGTCCGGACTCCTACGAGCAGTACTTC. Its protein is CASSLSPDSYEQYF.

This sequence joins TRBV18 and TRBJ2-3, with 10 bases lining up with TRBD2. CDR1 is KGHSH, CDR2 LQKENI, per germline. CDR3 length: 14 amino acids. Trimming took 5 bases from V and 4 from J; bases not matched to a gene: 3. CDR3 in amino acids: CASSTGLAADTQYF. Here the CDR3 DNA reads TGTGCCAGCTCAACAGGACTAGCGGCAGATACGCAGTATTTT. The variable domain in full, completed from reference TRBV18 and TRBJ2-3, reads NAGVMQNPRHLVRRRGQEARLRCSPMKGHSHVYWYRQLPEEGLKFMVYLQKENIIDESGMPKERFSAEFPKEGPSILRIQQVVRGDSAAYFCASSTGLAADTQYFGPGTRLTVL.

This chain's CDR3 is CASSPGGTGANTEAFF. The CDR3 bases are TGCGCCAGCAGCCCTGGGGGGACAGGGGCTAACACTGAAGCTTTCTTT. The chain has TRBV5-1 and TRBJ1-1; TRBD1 aligns across 10 bases. The CDR3 has 16 amino acids. V was pared by 4 bases and J by 2 bases, with 8 bases of the junction left unmatched. Germline V gene sequence: CDR1 SGHRS, CDR2 YFSETQ.

The rearrangement joins TRBV27 to TRBJ1-1; a weak D match, TRBD1 (5 bases). V was clipped by 7 bases and J by 3 bases, with 12 bases between them. The germline V gene encodes CDR1 MNHEY and CDR2 SMNVEV (reference sequence). CDR3 size: 13 residues. Written as DNA, the CDR3 is TGTGCCAGCATCCAGATGGGGGACACTGAAGCTTTCTTT. This translates into CASIQMGDTEAFF.

This chain links TRBV7-9 with TRBJ2-3; 7 bases fit TRBD2. The CDR3 length is 15 residues. V shed 5 bases, J shed 1 base, and the junction held 6 bases outside the gene matches. Germline CDR1 is SEHNR and CDR2 is FQNEAQ (reference sequence). CDR3 residues: CASSIGLVGTDTQYF. The CDR3 DNA sequence: TGTGCCAGCAGCATCGGACTAGTAGGCACAGATACGCAGTATTTT.

The V call is TRBV5-4, the J call TRBJ1-1; perhaps TRBD1 as D (5 bases). Trimming shortened V by 4 bases and J by 3 bases, and 10 bases separated the two germline ends. The germline gives CDR1 SGHNT, CDR2 YYREEE (reference sequence). The CDR3 length is 13 residues. CDR3 bases: TGTGCCAGCAGCCGGCGGGGCGACACTGAAGCTTTCTTT. This translates into CASSRRGDTEAFF.

The chain employs TRBV6-5 and TRBJ2-1, with 7 bases fitting TRBD2. The CDR3 is 14 amino acids. V trimming: 7 bases; J trimming: 5 bases; junction bases outside the gene matches: 8. The germline gives CDR1 MNHEY, CDR2 SVGAGI. The CDR3 DNA is TGTGCCAGCACCCGGGCTAGCGGAAACAATGAGCAGTTCTTC. Translated, it gives CASTRASGNNEQFF.

This chain connects TRBV6-5 to TRBJ1-1; 7 bases line up with TRBD1. The V and J ends lost 3 bases and 1 base, in that order; junction bases with no gene match: 8. Per germline, CDR1 MNHEY and CDR2 SVGAGI. The CDR3 sequence is 16 residues long. CDR3 nucleotides: TGTGCCAGCAGTTATACTACAGGGGCGACGAACACTGAAGCTTTCTTT. Residues: CASSYTTGATNTEAFF.

V is TRBV4-2 and J is TRBJ1-6; D may be TRBD1 (5 bases). Germline assignment: CDR1 LGHNA and CDR2 YNFKEQ. Trimming cost V 0 bases and J 7 bases, with 13 bases left between them. The CDR3 consists of 16 residues. The CDR3 nucleotides read TGTGCCAGCAGCCAAGATTGGCAGGGTCAAAATTCACCCCTCCACTTT. This encodes CASSQDWQGQNSPLHF.

The chain joins TRBV6-1 to TRBJ2-7; TRBD1 agrees at 7 bases. CDR1 MNHNS and CDR2 SASEGT come from the germline V gene. V shed 2 bases and J 1 base; nucleotides not matched to a gene: 5. This CDR3 spans 15 amino acids. CDR3 amino acids: CASSEWRTGSYEQYV. Written as DNA, the CDR3 is TGTGCCAGCAGTGAATGGAGGACAGGATCCTACGAGCAGTACGTC.

V usage is TRBV21-1 and J usage is TRBJ1-5; TRBD1, the table's D call, lacks a check against the DNA. TRBV21-1 is a pseudogene locus. The CDR3 is 15 residues long. CDR3 in amino acids: CASIPGPYSNQPQHF. Written as DNA, the CDR3 is TGTGCCAGCATCCCTGGGCCTTATAGCAATCAGCCCCAGCATTTT.

The table lists this clone with a count of one. V and J are TRBV2 and TRBJ2-4; 11 nucleotides align to TRBD1. V trimming: 6 bases; J trimming: 2 bases; junction bases outside the gene matches: 6. CDR1 and CDR2 (germline): SNHLY, FYNNEI. The CDR3 is made up of 16 amino acids. The CDR3 nucleotides read TGTGCCAGCAGGGGGACAGGGGGTCTGTCCAAAAACATTCAGTACTTC. Its translation is CASRGTGGLSKNIQYF.

This rearrangement joins TRBV4-3 to TRBJ2-3; D tentatively reads TRBD1 or TRBD2 (5 bases each). The CDR3 runs 15 residues. The V gene's germline CDR1 is LGHNA and CDR2 YSLEER. Trimming took 0 bases from V and 4 from J, leaving 11 bases between them. The CDR3 here is CASSQEITGPDTQYF. CDR3 DNA: TGCGCCAGCAGCCAAGAAATCACGGGGCCAGATACGCAGTATTTT.